This TCR beta chain appears in the sequencing data of a study of blood T cell repertoires in COVID-19. Per the original methods: For nucleated cells, counts were estimated from reference gene primer amplification. Profiling relied on immunoSEQ multiplex PCR, and the TCRdb table lists in-frame clones only, not all of them. V and J calls and clone size are those listed in that table; D and trimming were worked out from the DNA. The data show roughly 60,000 clones, with 85% to 90% seen just once and roughly 8.4% held by the top ten. Germline V gene sequence: CDR1 SGHRS, CDR2 YFSETQ. The CDR3 runs 16 residues. Losses at the gene ends were 0 bases for V and 2 bases for J; bases not matched to a gene: 4.

The sequence was obtained from a man aged 55 to 70 with active COVID-19. Material for sequencing was peripheral blood. The chain recombines TRBV5-1 with TRBJ2-1; 8 nucleotides line up with TRBD2. The CDR3 nucleotides are TGCGCCAGCAGCTTGGCGGCGGGAGGACCCTACAATGAGCAGTTCTTC. Its translation: CASSLAAGGPYNEQFF.